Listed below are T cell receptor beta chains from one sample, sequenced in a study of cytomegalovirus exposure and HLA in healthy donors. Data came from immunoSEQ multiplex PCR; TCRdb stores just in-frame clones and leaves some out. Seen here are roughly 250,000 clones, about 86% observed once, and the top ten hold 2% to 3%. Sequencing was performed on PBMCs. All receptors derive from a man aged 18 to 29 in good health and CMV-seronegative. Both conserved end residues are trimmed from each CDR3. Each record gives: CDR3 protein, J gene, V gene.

CDR3aa: ASSQTGTGDSPLH
j_gene: TRBJ1-6
v_gene: TRBV4-3

CDR3aa: ASKRQGRGWYAGELF
j_gene: TRBJ2-2
v_gene: TRBV7-8

CDR3aa: ASSVDSSGLTEQF
j_gene: TRBJ2-1
v_gene: TRBV9

CDR3aa: ASSAAGANTDTQY
j_gene: TRBJ2-3
v_gene: TRBV28

CDR3aa: SVRTSSGETQY
j_gene: TRBJ2-5
v_gene: TRBV29-1

CDR3aa: ASSWSGVDNEQF
j_gene: TRBJ2-1
v_gene: TRBV7-2

CDR3aa: ASSQGSLAGGNEQF
j_gene: TRBJ2-1
v_gene: TRBV4-3

CDR3aa: ASSLALAGRETWREF
j_gene: TRBJ2-1
v_gene: TRBV28

CDR3aa: ASRSDFSGNTIY
j_gene: TRBJ1-3
v_gene: TRBV5-4

CDR3aa: ASSFIVPAEQF
j_gene: TRBJ2-1
v_gene: TRBV27

CDR3aa: ASSLGGSGTYEQY
j_gene: TRBJ2-7
v_gene: TRBV7-9

CDR3aa: ASSFRLAAYNEQF
j_gene: TRBJ2-1
v_gene: TRBV28

CDR3aa: ASHGRTTSGIANTGELF
j_gene: TRBJ2-2
v_gene: TRBV19

CDR3aa: ASSLTGDGYGYT
j_gene: TRBJ1-2
v_gene: TRBV28

CDR3aa: ASRSMVGARDPPLH
j_gene: TRBJ1-6
v_gene: TRBV11-2

CDR3aa: ASSRGQRNSPLH
j_gene: TRBJ1-6
v_gene: TRBV10-1

CDR3aa: ASSEALVLESEKLF
j_gene: TRBJ1-4
v_gene: TRBV2

CDR3aa: ASGLLTGSNIYEQY
j_gene: TRBJ2-7
v_gene: TRBV27

CDR3aa: ASRNRGQPTDTQY
j_gene: TRBJ2-3
v_gene: TRBV7-2

CDR3aa: ASSGLSAKNIQY
j_gene: TRBJ2-4
v_gene: TRBV28

CDR3aa: ASSFPLRPNRGDGYT
j_gene: TRBJ1-2
v_gene: TRBV7-8

CDR3aa: ASSEAVLERHEQF
j_gene: TRBJ2-1
v_gene: TRBV2

CDR3aa: SVASDEAF
j_gene: TRBJ1-1
v_gene: TRBV29-1

CDR3aa: ASSSRDRGLQETQY
j_gene: TRBJ2-5
v_gene: TRBV7-9

CDR3aa: ASSDQGTYPYEQY
j_gene: TRBJ2-7
v_gene: TRBV10-2

CDR3aa: ASSAGQGPTEAF
j_gene: TRBJ1-1
v_gene: TRBV2

CDR3aa: ASSPPKALEQY
j_gene: TRBJ2-7
v_gene: TRBV18